Below, 26 T cell receptor beta chains from the same sample are listed, as sequenced in a study of cytomegalovirus exposure and HLA in healthy donors. This PCR relied on a set of 60 Vbeta primers and 13 Jbeta primers. The method was immunoSEQ multiplex PCR; TCRdb's version includes in-frame clones alone and lacks a portion of them. This table has fewer than 100,000 clones, around 73% appearing once. Source material: PBMCs. The receptors were sampled from a woman aged 40 to 55 in good health and CMV-seropositive.

The J gene is TRBJ2-7, the V gene TRBV5-1; 8 bases line up with TRBD2. Germline V gene lookup returns CDR1 SGHRS and CDR2 YFSETQ. Losses at the gene ends were 0 bases for V and 7 bases for J; bases not matched to a gene: 18. The length of the CDR3 is 18 residues. Written as DNA, the CDR3 is TGCGCCAGCAGCTTGGTCGGACGAAGCTTAACTAGCGGTGGGGAGCAGTACTTC. Its translation: CASSLVGRSLTSGGEQYF.

The chain joins TRBV6-6 to TRBJ2-5; 13 positions match TRBD2. This CDR3 contains 15 residues. Germline V lookup: CDR1 MNHNY, CDR2 SVGAGI (reference sequence). Losses at the gene ends were 5 bases for V and 4 bases for J; bases not matched to a gene: 4. The CDR3 DNA reads TGTGCCAGCAGTGACTGGACTAGCGGGAGAGAGACCCAGTACTTC. Residues: CASSDWTSGRETQYF.

The gene calls are TRBV2 and TRBJ2-3; 13 bases are a match to TRBD2. Per germline, CDR1 SNHLY and CDR2 FYNNEI. This CDR3 has 16 amino acids. The V and J ends lost 8 bases and 5 bases, in that order; junction bases with no gene match: 10. The CDR3 here is CASLGTSGMAGDTQYF. The CDR3 coding sequence is TGTGCCAGCTTAGGGACTAGCGGGATGGCGGGAGATACGCAGTATTTT. Complete variable domain (other parts from reference TRBV2 and TRBJ2-3): EPEVTQTPSHQVTQMGQEVILRCVPISNHLYFYWYRQILGQKVEFLVSFYNNEISEKSEIFDDQFSVERPDGSNFTLKIRSTKLEDSAMYFCASLGTSGMAGDTQYFGPGTRLTVL.

The sample holds a few counts of this clone. The chain uses TRBV6-1 and TRBJ1-1; 7 bases match TRBD1. Looked up from germline, CDR1 is MNHNS and CDR2 is SASEGT. With 2 bases clipped from V and 0 bases from J, the junction kept 3 bases outside the gene matches. The CDR3 covers 15 residues. CDR3 loop: CASSENRGMNTEAFF. In DNA form, the CDR3 reads TGTGCCAGCAGTGAAAACAGGGGAATGAACACTGAAGCTTTCTTT.

This chain links TRBV5-1 with TRBJ2-1; 8 bases map to TRBD2. The V gene end was trimmed by 1 base and the J gene end by 1 base; junction bases not matched to a gene: 4. The CDR3 totals 16 residues. Germline V gives CDR1 SGHRS, CDR2 YFSETQ. CDR3 DNA sequence: TGCGCCAGCAGCTTGTTCAGCGGGAGTTCCTACAATGAGCAGTTCTTC. Amino acid sequence: CASSLFSGSSYNEQFF.

The rearrangement links TRBV5-1 to TRBJ2-1; TRBD2 aligns across 7 bases. This CDR3 is built from 13 residues. The V gene's germline CDR1 is SGHRS and CDR2 YFSETQ. The trim removed 0 bases at V and 13 bases at J, leaving 7 bases unmatched. CDR3 protein: CASSLDLLAEQFF. The CDR3 DNA sequence: TGCGCCAGCAGCTTGGATTTGCTAGCGGAACAGTTCTTC.

This clone was seen only a few times. The chain links TRBV28 to TRBJ2-5; 8 bases are shared with TRBD2. The CDR3 covers 17 residues. The germline CDR1 and CDR2 sequences are MDHEN and SYDVKM. Trimming removed 3 bases from V and 5 bases from J; junction bases left unmatched: 14. CDR3 sequence reads: CASSLLNWAGGGETQYF. The DNA for the CDR3 is TGTGCCAGCAGTTTGCTCAATTGGGCGGGAGGAGGGGAGACCCAGTACTTC.

This clone was seen a single time. The V call is TRBV27, the J call TRBJ2-5; 11 bases fit TRBD2. The end of the DNA aligns better with TRBJ2-7, so the J call may be wrong. In germline, CDR1 is MNHEY, CDR2 SMNVEV (reference sequence). The CDR3 length is 13 residues. The CDR3 protein is CASSLLAGGEQYF. The CDR3 bases are TGTGCCAGCAGTTTACTAGCGGGAGGCGAGCAGTACTTC.

The V call is TRBV12-5, the J call TRBJ2-4, with TRBD1 identical over 8 bases. The CDR3 sequence is 13 residues long. V trimming: 2 bases; J trimming: 6 bases; junction bases outside the gene matches: 0. Per the germline V gene, CDR1 is LGHNT and CDR2 is FRNRAP. CDR3 protein: CASGLTGGNIQYF. The CDR3 DNA sequence: TGTGCTAGTGGTTTGACAGGGGGAAACATTCAGTACTTC.

The chain couples TRBV5-1 to TRBJ2-2, with unresolved D. CDR1 SGHRS and CDR2 YFSETQ come from the germline V gene. Trimming took 2 bases from V and 4 from J, leaving 9 bases between them. The CDR3 covers 14 residues. CDR3 sequence (DNA): TGCGCCAGCAGCTTTTCACAGTCCACCGGGGAGCTGTTTTTT. Translation: CASSFSQSTGELFF. Variable domain in full (rest from reference TRBV5-1 and TRBJ2-2): KAGVTQTPRYLIKTRGQQVTLSCSPISGHRSVSWYQQTPGQGLQFLFEYFSETQRNKGNFPGRFSGRQFSNSRSEMNVSTLELGDSALYLCASSFSQSTGELFFGEGSRLTVL.

V and J are TRBV11-1 and TRBJ2-7; 7 bases are shared with TRBD1. CDR3 length: 14 amino acids. Germline trimming cut 6 bases from V and 3 bases from J; bases unmatched to any gene: 8. Germline V gives CDR1 SGHAT, CDR2 FQDESV (reference sequence). As DNA, the CDR3 is TGTGCCAGCAGACCTGACCGGGACAGCTACGAGCAGTACTTC. Protein sequence: CASRPDRDSYEQYF.

V gene TRBV2 combines with J gene TRBJ2-1; 13 bases match TRBD2. The J segment lost 9 bases and the V segment lost 4 bases, leaving 0 bases of the junction unmatched. In germline, CDR1 is SNHLY, CDR2 FYNNEI. The CDR3 sequence is 13 residues long. The CDR3 loop reads CASSGTSGGEQFF. The CDR3 coding sequence is TGTGCCAGCAGTGGGACTAGCGGGGGTGAGCAGTTCTTC.

The chain is built from TRBV30 and TRBJ1-1, with no clear D. The V end lost 4 bases, the J end lost 4 bases, and 13 bases lay between the germline ends. The CDR3 consists of 13 residues. Germline loops: CDR1 GTSNPN, CDR2 SVGIG (reference sequence). For the CDR3, the DNA is TGTGCCTGGAATCGCAGTCCAAGCACTGAAGCTTTCTTT. It yields the protein CAWNRSPSTEAFF.

V gene TRBV19 combines with J gene TRBJ1-1; no firm D call. V was shortened by 3 bases and J by 0 bases, with 8 bases between the two germline ends. CDR3 length: 14 residues. Germline V lookup: CDR1 LNHDA, CDR2 SQIVND (reference sequence). CDR3 nucleotide sequence: TGTGCCAGTAGTATTGGAGTCATGAACACTGAAGCTTTCTTT. It yields the protein CASSIGVMNTEAFF.

J is TRBJ1-1 and V is TRBV30; the match to TRBD1 covers 8 bases. CDR3 length: 16 residues. Trimming took 0 bases from V and 6 from J; bases not matched to a gene: 12. Germline V lookup: CDR1 GTSNPN, CDR2 SVGIG (reference sequence). The CDR3, as DNA: TGTGCCTGGAGTGTAGGCCAGGGGGCGTCAAACTCTGAAGCTTTCTTT. Translated: CAWSVGQGASNSEAFF.

This sequence joins TRBV11-2 and TRBJ1-1, with 10 bases fitting TRBD1. This CDR3 contains 13 residues. Unmatched junction bases numbered 4, after V lost 1 base and J lost 11 bases. Germline V CDR1 and CDR2: SGHAT, FQNNGV. The DNA for the CDR3 is TGTGCCAGCAGCTTAGGGGGGACAGGGGACGCTTTCTTT. It is translated as CASSLGGTGDAFF. The full variable domain, in which reference TRBV11-2 and TRBJ1-1 provide the parts outside the CDR3, is EAGVAQSPRYKIIEKRQSVAFWCNPISGHATLYWYQQILGQGPKLLIQFQNNGVVDDSQLPKDRFSAERLKGVDSTLKIQPAKLEDSAVYLCASSLGGTGDAFFGQGTRLTVV.

This clone appeared a few times. The chain joins TRBV2 to TRBJ1-4, with a possible D match to TRBD1 (5 bases). This CDR3 has 13 amino acids. In germline, CDR1 is SNHLY, CDR2 FYNNEI. Trimming took 8 bases from V and 1 from J, leaving 8 bases between them. DNA of the CDR3: TGTGCCAGCTCTCAGGGAACTAATGAAAAACTGTTTTTT. Translated: CASSQGTNEKLFF. Full variable domain (remainder filled in from reference TRBV2 and TRBJ1-4): EPEVTQTPSHQVTQMGQEVILRCVPISNHLYFYWYRQILGQKVEFLVSFYNNEISEKSEIFDDQFSVERPDGSNFTLKIRSTKLEDSAMYFCASSQGTNEKLFFGSGTQLSVL.

The chain links TRBV28 to TRBJ1-1; tentative D call: TRBD1 (5 bases). Trimming pared 6 bases from V and 1 base from J, leaving 9 bases between. CDR3 length equals 13 residues. In germline, CDR1 is MDHEN, CDR2 SYDVKM. CDR3 nucleotides: TGTGCCAGCAGGCTGGGGGGGAACACTGAAGCTTTCTTT. Its translation: CASRLGGNTEAFF.

The CDR3 bases are TGTGCCAGCATAAGAGGGCCCCCGGCTGAAGCTTTCTTT. This gives the protein CASIRGPPAEAFF. The chain couples TRBV6-5 to TRBJ1-1; D is unclear. CDR1 is MNHEY, CDR2 SVGAGI, per germline. V was trimmed by 7 bases and J by 6 bases, leaving 15 bases between them. This CDR3 is 13 amino acids long.

The CDR3 loop is CASSRIGDQPQHF. For the CDR3, the DNA is TGTGCCAGCAGCCGGATAGGGGATCAGCCCCAGCATTTT. The chain uses TRBV6-5 and TRBJ1-5, with TRBD1 as a possible D gene (5 bases). Per the germline V gene, CDR1 is MNHEY and CDR2 is SVGAGI. The CDR3 is 13 amino acids. V was clipped by 6 bases and J by 5 bases, with 11 bases between them.

V is TRBV4-2 and J is TRBJ1-2; D is unclear. The germline V and J ends were trimmed by 0 bases and 2 bases, with 10 bases remaining between them. This CDR3 is built from 15 residues. Germline CDR1 LGHNA, CDR2 YNFKEQ. The CDR3 loop is CASSQESPGNYGYTF. In DNA, the CDR3 is TGTGCCAGCAGCCAAGAATCACCGGGAAACTATGGCTACACCTTC.

The CDR3 DNA is TGTGCCAGCAGCTCCAGACAGGGTGACACAGATACGCAGTATTTT. Translation gives CASSSRQGDTDTQYF. The chain joins TRBV5-4 to TRBJ2-3; 7 nucleotides align to TRBD1. From germline, CDR1 is SGHNT and CDR2 YYREEE (reference sequence). V dropped 3 bases and J dropped 2; count of bases not matched to a gene: 6. The CDR3 loop spans 15 amino acids.

The rearrangement uses TRBV7-8 and TRBJ2-1; D might be TRBD2 (5 bases). Trimming shortened V by 2 bases and J by 6 bases, and 11 bases separated the two germline ends. The CDR3 has 14 residues. The germline V gene encodes CDR1 SGHVS and CDR2 FQNEAQ. The chain's CDR3 is CASSLLLACNEQFF. DNA of the CDR3: TGTGCCAGCAGCTTATTGCTAGCATGCAATGAGCAGTTCTTC.

The J gene is TRBJ1-1, the V gene TRBV6-5; D gene uncertain. V was shortened by 9 bases and J by 5 bases, with 10 bases between the two germline ends. The germline CDR1 and CDR2 sequences are MNHEY and SVGAGI. The length of the CDR3 is 11 residues. DNA of the CDR3: TGTGCCAGTCGTAGTGAAACTGAAGCTTTCTTT. This codes for CASRSETEAFF.

The chain carries TRBV6-1 and TRBJ2-1; D is perhaps TRBD2 (6 bases). CDR1 and CDR2 (germline): MNHNS, SASEGT. The CDR3 is 11 residues long. V was shortened by 7 bases and J by 10 bases, with 11 bases between the two germline ends. Here the CDR3 reads CASTILAEQFF. CDR3 bases: TGTGCCAGCACTATACTAGCAGAGCAGTTCTTC.

The chain recombines TRBV13 with TRBJ2-7; 12 bases match TRBD2. Germline V lookup: CDR1 PRHDT, CDR2 FYEKMQ (reference sequence). This CDR3 comprises 15 residues. J was trimmed by 2 bases and V by 5 bases; bases with no gene match: 4. The CDR3 DNA sequence: TGTGCCAGCAGCCCATCTAGCGGGAGGGCCTACGAGCAGTACTTC. Translating it yields CASSPSSGRAYEQYF.